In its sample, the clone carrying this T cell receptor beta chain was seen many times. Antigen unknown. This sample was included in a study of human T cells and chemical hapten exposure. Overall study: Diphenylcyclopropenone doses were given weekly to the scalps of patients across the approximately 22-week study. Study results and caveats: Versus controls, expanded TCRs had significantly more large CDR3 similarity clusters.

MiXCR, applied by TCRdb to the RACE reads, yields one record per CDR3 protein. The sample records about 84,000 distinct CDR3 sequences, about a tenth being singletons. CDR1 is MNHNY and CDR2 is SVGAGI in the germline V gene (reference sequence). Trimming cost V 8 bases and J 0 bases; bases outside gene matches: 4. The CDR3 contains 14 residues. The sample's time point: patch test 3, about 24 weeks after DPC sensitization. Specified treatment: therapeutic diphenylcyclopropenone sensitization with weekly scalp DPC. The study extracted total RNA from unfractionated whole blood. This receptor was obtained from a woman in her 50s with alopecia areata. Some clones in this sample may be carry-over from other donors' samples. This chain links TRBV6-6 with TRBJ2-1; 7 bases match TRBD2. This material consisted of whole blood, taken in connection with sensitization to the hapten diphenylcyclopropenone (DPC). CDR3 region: CASRDYHSYNEQFF. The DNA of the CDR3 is TGTGCCAGCCGGGACTACCACTCCTACAATGAGCAGTTCTTC.